The text below deals with one TCR beta chain. Measured with immunoSEQ multiplex PCR; TCRdb has only the in-frame clones, and not every one. The top ten clones hold 2.6% of a sample with about 320,000 clones, around 90% of them seen once. The ends lost 8 bases at V and 1 base at J; junction bases unmatched: 11. CDR1 is LNHDA, CDR2 SQIVND, per germline (reference sequence). The CDR3 has 17 amino acids. The sample comes from a study of blood T cell repertoires in COVID-19. About the study: Material from acute and convalescent COVID-19 was sourced from the United States, Italy and Spain. PBMCs, B-cell-depleted T cells, or T cells were the source of the cDNA or gDNA that made up the material.

Sequenced: PBMCs or T cells enriched from blood (not recorded which). The receptor comes from a man aged 55 to 70 who had recovered from COVID-19. The chain links TRBV19 to TRBJ2-2; 9 bases line up with TRBD1. Written as DNA, the CDR3 is TGTGCCAGTGGGGCATTGGGGACAGGGATGAACACCGGGGAGCTGTTTTTT. It codes for CASGALGTGMNTGELFF.